The 23 T cell receptor beta chains presented below share a single source sample, sequenced in a study of blood T cell repertoires in COVID-19. The table came from immunoSEQ multiplex PCR; TCRdb's copy has only in-frame clones and leaves some out. The data hold under 300,000 clones, with around 86% observed a single time. The sample was peripheral blood. All receptors come from a woman aged 40 to 49 who had recovered from COVID-19.

The chain recombines TRBV27 with TRBJ2-7; 10 positions match TRBD2. Per germline, CDR1 MNHEY and CDR2 SMNVEV (reference sequence). V lost 5 bases and J lost 5; bases outside the gene matches: 12. The CDR3 has 16 residues. The CDR3 is CASSRRLAGGVDEQYF. Written as DNA, the CDR3 is TGTGCCAGCAGTCGCCGACTAGCGGGTGGTGTGGACGAGCAGTACTTC.

The gene calls are TRBV28 and TRBJ1-4; D may be TRBD1 (5 bases). The CDR3 contains 14 residues. V lost 5 bases to trimming and J lost 0 bases, with 7 bases between them. Germline values: CDR1 MDHEN, CDR2 SYDVKM. CDR3 loop: CASSDSATNEKLFF. The CDR3 DNA follows: TGTGCCAGCAGTGACAGTGCAACTAATGAAAAACTGTTTTTT. The full variable domain, rest sourced from reference TRBV28 and TRBJ1-4, is DVKVTQSSRYLVKRTGEKVFLECVQDMDHENMFWYRQDPGLGLRLIYFSYDVKMKEKGDIPEGYSVSREKKERFSLILESASTNQTSMYLCASSDSATNEKLFFGSGTQLSVL.

The CDR3 loop reads CAGGGAGGPGYEQYF. CDR3 nucleotide sequence: TGTGCCGGGGGCGGTGCGGGAGGGCCGGGGTACGAGCAGTACTTC. This chain joins TRBV7-6 and TRBJ2-7, with TRBD2 matching 9 bases. This CDR3 contains 15 residues. V lost 11 bases to trimming and J lost 4 bases; unmatched junction nucleotides: 15. The germline gives CDR1 SGHVS, CDR2 FNYEAQ.

This chain links TRBV12-3 or TRBV12-4 with TRBJ2-7; weak D call: TRBD1 (6 bases). This CDR3 is built from 12 residues. The V end was cut by 8 bases, the J end by 2 bases, with 10 bases between. The CDR3 spells CASQGSAYEQYF. The CDR3 bases are TGTGCCAGCCAGGGGAGCGCCTACGAGCAGTACTTC.

V gene TRBV10-3 combines with J gene TRBJ2-5; D uncertain. CDR1 and CDR2 from the germline V gene are ENHRY and SYGVKD. V lost 0 bases, J lost 1 base, and 15 bases lay in between. The CDR3 consists of 17 residues. CDR3: CAISESNFGPGQETQYF. The CDR3 DNA reads as TGTGCCATCAGTGAGTCGAATTTTGGGCCAGGCCAAGAGACCCAGTACTTC.

V is TRBV5-4 and J is TRBJ2-3; 10 bases map to TRBD2. The CDR3 consists of 18 residues. Trimming at V came to 4 bases and at J to 2 bases, leaving 13 bases not matched to a gene. In germline, CDR1 is SGHNT, CDR2 YYREEE (reference sequence). CDR3 sequence: CASSPSPVAGGNTDTQYF. As DNA, the CDR3 is TGTGCCAGCAGCCCGTCGCCCGTAGCGGGAGGAAACACAGATACGCAGTATTTT.

The rearrangement links TRBV10-1 to TRBJ2-1, with D possibly being TRBD2 (6 bases). CDR1 and CDR2 from the germline V gene are WNHNN and SYGVQD (reference sequence). The CDR3 length is 15 residues. V was cut by 6 bases and J by 3 bases, with 15 bases left in between. The DNA of the CDR3 is TGCGCCAGCAGCGTTGGGGGGACCGGCTACAATGAGCAGTTCTTC. Translated: CASSVGGTGYNEQFF.

This clone has a single count. The rearrangement uses TRBV27 and TRBJ2-5, with 7 nucleotides matching TRBD1. The CDR3 loop spans 15 amino acids. V was clipped by 2 bases and J by 5 bases; unmatched bases: 8. Germline CDR1 and CDR2: MNHEY and SMNVEV (reference sequence). The CDR3 protein is CASSLNEGAMETQYF. The CDR3 DNA reads TGTGCCAGCAGTTTAAACGAGGGGGCGATGGAGACCCAGTACTTC.

CDR3 coding DNA: TGTGCCAGCAGTGAAGGGCTGTCGCAAAATCAGCCCCAGCATTTT. Its translation is CASSEGLSQNQPQHF. The chain recombines TRBV2 with TRBJ1-5, with D uncertain. Germline loops: CDR1 SNHLY, CDR2 FYNNEI. This CDR3 is 15 amino acids long. V lost 1 base and J lost 4, with 11 bases in between.

The rearrangement links TRBV3-1 (or the pseudogene TRBV3-2) to TRBJ1-6; 9 positions match TRBD1. CDR3 length equals 19 residues. J gave up 5 bases and V 0 bases, and 11 bases lay outside the gene matches. CDR1 and CDR2 (germline): LGHDT, YNNKEL (reference sequence). The CDR3 loop is CASSQEGRTGVGDNSPLHF. The CDR3 nucleotides are TGTGCCAGCAGCCAAGAGGGGCGGACAGGGGTGGGCGATAATTCACCCCTCCACTTT.

CDR3 amino acids: CASSPPSSYEQYF. The CDR3 DNA reads TGTGCCAGCAGCCCACCGAGCTCCTACGAGCAGTACTTC. The J gene is TRBJ2-7, the V gene TRBV9; D is uncertain. The CDR3 consists of 13 residues. Trimming stripped 4 bases from V and 0 bases from J, with 8 bases between. Germline CDR1 and CDR2: SGDLS and YYNGEE. The variable domain in full, completed from reference TRBV9 and TRBJ2-7, reads DSGVTQTPKHLITATGQRVTLRCSPRSGDLSVYWYQQSLDQGLQFLIQYYNGEERAKGNILERFSAQQFPDLHSELNLSSLELGDSALYFCASSPPSSYEQYFGPGTRLTVT.

This clone was counted once. This chain uses TRBV7-3 with TRBJ1-2; 8 bases agree with TRBD1. Germline V gene data show CDR1 as SGHTA and CDR2 as FQGTGA. V gave up 2 bases and J gave up 7 bases; unmatched junction bases: 3. This CDR3 has 13 amino acids. This CDR3 reads CASSLSGGGGYTF. In DNA, the CDR3 is TGTGCCAGCAGCTTATCAGGGGGCGGTGGCTACACCTTC.

The rearrangement joins TRBV27 to TRBJ2-6, with D hard to call. Germline CDR1 reads MNHEY; CDR2 reads SMNVEV (reference sequence). V was clipped by 6 bases and J by 2 bases, with 11 bases between them. This CDR3 comprises 15 residues. CDR3 region: CASRLAGTGANVLTF. The CDR3 bases are TGTGCCAGCAGGCTGGCTGGCACTGGGGCCAACGTCCTGACTTTC.

The chain joins TRBV7-8 to TRBJ1-5, with D possibly matching TRBD1 (6 bases). The CDR3 runs 14 residues. CDR1 is SGHVS and CDR2 is FQNEAQ in the germline V gene. The germline V and J ends were trimmed by 5 bases and 7 bases, with 15 bases remaining between them. CDR3 loop: CASSRETQGQPQHF. For the CDR3, the DNA is TGTGCCAGCAGCCGAGAGACACAGGGCCAGCCCCAGCATTTT.

This clone was counted only a few times. The chain recombines TRBV4-2 with TRBJ2-1, with 12 bases identical to TRBD2. V gave up 3 bases and J gave up 9 bases; unmatched junction bases: 9. CDR3 length: 16 amino acids. Germline CDR1 reads LGHNA; CDR2 reads YNFKEQ. DNA for the CDR3: TGTGCCAGCAGCCAGGACACTAGCGGGAGGCTTATTGAGCAGTTCTTC. Translated: CASSQDTSGRLIEQFF.

DNA for the CDR3: TGTGCCAGTAGTATCCCAGGGTGGCTCGGCTACACCTTC. Translating gives CASSIPGWLGYTF. The chain has TRBV19 and TRBJ1-2, with D perhaps TRBD1 (5 bases). Germline V lookup: CDR1 LNHDA, CDR2 SQIVND (reference sequence). This CDR3 has 13 amino acids. Trimming pared 3 bases from V and 8 bases from J, leaving 13 bases between.

CDR3 sequence reads: CASSRENLGELFF. CDR3 sequence (DNA): TGTGCCAGTTCCAGGGAAAATTTGGGGGAGCTGTTTTTT. This chain links TRBV2 with TRBJ2-2; the D gene is possibly TRBD1 (5 bases). This CDR3 contains 13 residues. Per germline, CDR1 SNHLY and CDR2 FYNNEI. Deletions cut 9 bases from V and 8 bases from J, with 16 bases between.

V gene TRBV28 combines with J gene TRBJ2-3; 10 bases are a match to TRBD2. From germline, CDR1 is MDHEN and CDR2 SYDVKM. There are 16 residues in the CDR3. V was clipped by 4 bases and J by 2 bases; unmatched bases: 6. The CDR3 loop reads CASSSGTSAFTDTQYF. Written as DNA, the CDR3 is TGTGCCAGCAGTTCCGGGACTAGCGCCTTCACAGATACGCAGTATTTT. The whole variable domain, filled in from reference TRBV28 and TRBJ2-3, reads DVKVTQSSRYLVKRTGEKVFLECVQDMDHENMFWYRQDPGLGLRLIYFSYDVKMKEKGDIPEGYSVSREKKERFSLILESASTNQTSMYLCASSSGTSAFTDTQYFGPGTRLTVL.

The rearrangement uses TRBV10-3 and TRBJ2-7; D might be TRBD2 (6 bases). The V end lost 6 bases, the J end lost 2 bases, and 8 bases lay between the germline ends. Germline CDR1 is ENHRY and CDR2 is SYGVKD. The CDR3 spans 12 residues. CDR3 in DNA: TGTGCCATCAGGGCGGGGCCCTACGAGCAGTACTTC. It codes for CAIRAGPYEQYF.

With respect to this clone: Additional DNA sequences in this sample encode the identical CDR3. The chain is built from TRBV11-2 and TRBJ2-7; D is uncertain. This CDR3 is built from 11 residues. The V gene lost 4 bases and the J gene lost 7 bases, with 8 bases spanning the gap. Per germline, CDR1 SGHAT and CDR2 FQNNGV. Here the CDR3 DNA reads TGTGCCAGCAGCTCCGGGTCGGAGCAGTACTTC. Its protein is CASSSGSEQYF.

The J gene is TRBJ1-5, the V gene TRBV2; 10 bases match TRBD1. The germline CDR1 and CDR2 sequences are SNHLY and FYNNEI. The CDR3 sequence is 14 residues long. The V segment lost 3 bases and the J segment 6 bases; nucleotides outside the gene matches: 2. The DNA of the CDR3 is TGTGCCAGCAGTGAGGGACAGGGGATTCAGCCCCAGCATTTT. This sequence encodes CASSEGQGIQPQHF. Variable domain in full (rest from reference TRBV2 and TRBJ1-5): EPEVTQTPSHQVTQMGQEVILRCVPISNHLYFYWYRQILGQKVEFLVSFYNNEISEKSEIFDDQFSVERPDGSNFTLKIRSTKLEDSAMYFCASSEGQGIQPQHFGDGTRLSIL.

This clone has a count of ten or more. The chain links TRBV5-1 to TRBJ2-7; 7 bases map to TRBD1. This CDR3 is 14 amino acids long. Germline CDR1 is SGHRS and CDR2 is YFSETQ. V gave up 3 bases and J gave up 2 bases; unmatched junction bases: 5. In nucleotides, the CDR3 is TGCGCCAGCAGCTCGGGACAGCCTCCCTACGAGCAGTACTTC. This codes for CASSSGQPPYEQYF.

The chain recombines TRBV29-1 with TRBJ1-1, with a tentative D call TRBD1 (5 bases). The CDR3 contains 15 residues. Between the trimmed V and J ends, which lost 0 bases and 1 base, there was a span of 12 bases. Germline V gives CDR1 SQVTM, CDR2 ANQGSEA. The CDR3 spells CSVEEWGRRNTEAFF. For the CDR3, the DNA is TGCAGCGTTGAAGAGTGGGGCAGGCGGAACACTGAAGCTTTCTTT. Together with reference TRBV29-1 and TRBJ1-1, the CDR3 gives the full variable domain: SAVISQKPSRDICQRGTSLTIQCQVDSQVTMMFWYRQQPGQSLTLIATANQGSEATYESGFVIDKFPISRPNLTFSTLTVSNMSPEDSSIYLCSVEEWGRRNTEAFFGQGTRLTVV.